This T cell receptor (beta chain) was captured by sequencing in a study of vaccination and CD4 T cells after COVID-19. The Oncomine TCR Beta short-read assay was applied to DNA of cultured CD4+ T cells. Investigators obtained genomic DNA by extraction from cultured CD4+ T cells. Using its own MiXCR run on the PCR reads, TCRdb lists one record per CDR3 protein. The table lists about 24,000 distinct CDR3 sequences, around 42% of them singletons, with approximately 4% in the top ten. Concerning this clonotype: Its antigen remains unknown.

Noted time point: late sampling 161 to 241 days after vaccination in a few convalescent patients. Stated treatment: 10-day PBMC culture with coronavirus spike peptide pools or control peptides (ViraFEST assay). ViraFEST sequenced TCRs after peptide-pool expansion of antigen-specific T cells. The sequenced sample was CD4+ T cells from blood, cultured in vitro, obtained about 7 months after SARS-CoV-2 vaccination. The sequence came from a human donor who had recovered from COVID-19.

For the CDR3, the DNA is TGTGCCAGCCAGGAGGTGAACACTGAAGCTTTCTTT. Protein: CASQEVNTEAFF. The chain has TRBV28 and TRBJ1-1, with D unresolved. The CDR3 sequence is 12 residues long. V lost 8 bases, J lost 0 bases, and 7 bases lay in between. The germline V gene has CDR1 MDHEN and CDR2 SYDVKM.